This entry lists 16 T cell receptor beta chains sequenced from one sample in a study of blood T cells in healthy people across ages. A second 7 to 11 cycle PCR used barcoded and J-beta primers. MiXCR, applied by TCRdb to the 5' RACE reads, yields one record per CDR3 protein. The sample shows about 2 million distinct CDR3 sequences, roughly 52% of them seen only once. The material sequenced was blood. The receptor set was obtained from a woman aged 40 to 49 in good health.

The chain combines TRBV7-2 with TRBJ2-1; 14 bases fit TRBD2. The J segment lost 7 bases and the V segment lost 8 bases, leaving 7 bases of the junction unmatched. CDR3 length: 15 amino acids. CDR1 and CDR2 (germline): SGHTA, FQGNSA. CDR3 protein: CASGTSGGRLNEQFF. As DNA, the CDR3 is TGTGCCAGCGGGACTAGCGGGGGTAGATTAAATGAGCAGTTCTTC.

The gene calls are TRBV6-2 or TRBV6-3 and TRBJ2-1; D ambiguous. The V and J ends lost 1 base and 0 bases respectively, with 10 bases between them. CDR1 and CDR2 (germline): MNHEY, SVGEGT. This CDR3 region has 16 residues. CDR3 bases: TGTGCCAGCAGTTACTTAACCCAGAGCTCCTACAATGAGCAGTTCTTC. The encoded protein is CASSYLTQSSYNEQFF.

The chain carries TRBV6-2 or TRBV6-3 and TRBJ2-4, with D possibly TRBD2 on 5 matching bases. V lost 0 bases, J lost 0 bases, and 18 bases lay in between. The CDR3 contains 19 residues. The V gene's germline CDR1 is MNHEY and CDR2 SVGEGT. DNA of the CDR3: TGTGCCAGCAGTTACTCCTGGAGCTCGTCGGGATTAGCCAAAAACATTCAGTACTTC. Translation gives CASSYSWSSSGLAKNIQYF.

The chain has TRBV7-8 and TRBJ1-2; 9 nucleotides agree with TRBD1. V was pared by 4 bases and J by 7 bases, with 10 bases of the junction left unmatched. This CDR3 comprises 15 residues. Germline CDR1 and CDR2: SGHVS and FQNEAQ. CDR3 DNA: TGTGCCAGCAGCTCCAGGGACAGGGCAGGCGGTGGCTACACCTTC. Its protein product is CASSSRDRAGGGYTF.

The chain carries TRBV14 and TRBJ2-5; D is ambiguous. This CDR3 spans 14 amino acids. Trimming took off 0 bases at V and 2 bases at J, with 7 bases between the two ends. Germline CDR1 and CDR2: SGHDN and FVKESK. CDR3 nucleotides: TGTGCCAGCAGCCAAGAAACCATGCAAGAGACCCAGTACTTC. It encodes CASSQETMQETQYF.

This chain joins TRBV4-3 and TRBJ2-1; 9 bases fit TRBD1. The better agreement between TRBJ2-7 and the DNA end casts doubt on the J call. The CDR3 sequence is 13 residues long. Germline CDR1 is LGHNA and CDR2 is YSLEER. The CDR3 DNA follows: TGCGCCAGCAAGGGACAGGGCTACAATGAGCAGTACTTC. It codes for CASKGQGYNEQYF.

This clonotype was counted between two and nine times. The chain has TRBV12-3 or TRBV12-4 and TRBJ2-1, with D unclear. There are 14 residues in the CDR3. V was clipped by 3 bases and J by 7 bases, with 13 bases between them. CDR3 loop: CASSLNSFINEQFF. CDR3 nucleotides: TGTGCCAGCAGTTTGAACAGTTTTATTAATGAGCAGTTCTTC.

The chain has TRBV20-1 and TRBJ1-4, with D possibly TRBD1 on 5 matching bases. This CDR3 has 13 amino acids. From germline, CDR1 is DFQATT and CDR2 SNEGSKA (reference sequence). The V end lost 4 bases, the J end lost 8 bases, and 14 bases lay between the germline ends. CDR3 protein: CSAIQRGGEKLFF. The CDR3 DNA follows: TGCAGTGCTATACAGCGGGGGGGAGAAAAACTGTTTTTT.

The chain is built from TRBV6-2 or TRBV6-3 and TRBJ2-1, with TRBD1 identical over 7 bases. Germline assignment: CDR1 MNHEY and CDR2 SVGEGT. The CDR3 consists of 15 residues. V was clipped by 3 bases and J by 4 bases; unmatched bases: 6. CDR3: CASSYLPGQYNEQFF. In DNA form, the CDR3 reads TGTGCCAGCAGTTATTTACCGGGACAGTACAATGAGCAGTTCTTC.

This clonotype was seen more than once but under ten times. The rearrangement uses TRBV29-1 and TRBJ1-2; no clear D. Germline V gene lookup returns CDR1 SQVTM and CDR2 ANQGSEA. The V end lost 7 bases, the J end lost 2 bases, and 17 bases lay between the germline ends. This CDR3 is built from 14 residues. Here the CDR3 reads CSAEGPGTNYGYTF. The CDR3 nucleotides are TGCAGCGCCGAAGGTCCAGGCACAAACTATGGCTACACCTTC.

V is TRBV20-1 and J is TRBJ2-4; D perhaps matches TRBD1 (5 bases). The CDR3 spans 17 residues. V lost 2 bases and J lost 1, with 18 bases in between. Germline V lookup: CDR1 DFQATT, CDR2 SNEGSKA (reference sequence). The CDR3 region has the DNA TGCAGTGCTAGAAGAATAGAAGGGGCGAGGGCCAAAAACATTCAGTACTTC. It specifies CSARRIEGARAKNIQYF.

The chain uses TRBV12-3 or TRBV12-4 and TRBJ1-5, with D perhaps TRBD1 (6 bases). Deletions cut 5 bases from V and 2 bases from J, with 22 bases between. The CDR3 loop spans 18 amino acids. CDR3: CASSPRGADYRGNQPQHF. CDR3 nucleotides: TGTGCCAGCAGTCCCCGGGGGGCGGATTATAGAGGCAATCAGCCCCAGCATTTT.

This clonotype turned up a few times. The chain employs TRBV11-2 and TRBJ2-3; D call uncertain. V was cut by 8 bases and J by 5 bases, with 17 bases left in between. Looked up from germline, CDR1 is SGHAT and CDR2 is FQNNGV. The CDR3 runs 14 residues. This CDR3 reads CASLRGHTGDTQYF. Written as DNA, the CDR3 is TGTGCCAGCCTTCGTGGCCATACGGGAGATACGCAGTATTTT.

The V call is TRBV7-8, the J call TRBJ2-7; TRBD2 matches at 8 bases. The V segment lost 5 bases and the J segment 3 bases; nucleotides outside the gene matches: 6. This CDR3 comprises 14 residues. Germline CDR1 SGHVS, CDR2 FQNEAQ. The chain's CDR3 is CASSRSGVGYEQYF. Here the CDR3 DNA reads TGTGCCAGCAGCCGTAGCGGGGTGGGCTACGAGCAGTACTTC.

The rearrangement uses TRBV3-1 and TRBJ2-7; maybe TRBD2 (5 bases). Germline CDR1 reads LGHDT; CDR2 reads YNNKEL (reference sequence). Trimming removed 2 bases from V and 2 bases from J, with 10 bases in between. This CDR3 has 14 residues. CDR3 DNA sequence: TGTGCCAGCAGCCAACAACGGGGAGCCTACGAGCAGTACTTC. It encodes CASSQQRGAYEQYF.

This chain connects TRBV12-3 or TRBV12-4 to TRBJ2-3; 7 bases match TRBD1. The CDR3 is 15 amino acids. V trimming: 6 bases; J trimming: 0 bases; junction bases outside the gene matches: 6. The CDR3 DNA reads as TGTGCCAGCAGGGCACAGGGGATGAGCACAGATACGCAGTATTTT. It translates to CASRAQGMSTDTQYF.